A single sample gave rise to the 9 T cell receptor beta chains below, sequenced in a study of T cells in localized non-small cell lung cancer. Some clones are missing from TCRdb's copy, which holds only in-frame ones; the method was immunoSEQ multiplex PCR. The table shows 45,000 to 55,000 clones, with roughly 89% occurring only once. The source was peripheral blood, collected before any cancer treatment. The source of these receptors is a male donor at least 60 years old with stage III squamous cell lung carcinoma.

The rearrangement links TRBV27 to TRBJ2-7; TRBD2 aligns across 7 bases. Germline lookup yields CDR1 MNHEY and CDR2 SMNVEV (reference sequence). After removal of 5 bases from V and 2 bases from J, the junction contained 6 bases not matched to a gene. The CDR3 extends over 14 amino acids. The CDR3 sequence is CASSPPGLPYEQYF. DNA of the CDR3: TGTGCCAGCAGTCCCCCGGGACTACCCTACGAGCAGTACTTC.

This clone was picked up one time. The V and J genes are TRBV5-4 and TRBJ2-1; D gene uncertain. The CDR3 is 12 amino acids. The V gene's germline CDR1 is SGHNT and CDR2 YYREEE (reference sequence). Trimming took 2 bases from V and 7 from J, leaving 7 bases between them. CDR3 region: CASSFNLNEQFF. The DNA of the CDR3 is TGTGCCAGCAGCTTTAATTTAAATGAGCAGTTCTTC.

The V gene is TRBV28, the J gene TRBJ1-2; TRBD1 is a possible D gene (5 bases). The CDR3 sequence is 13 residues long. V was trimmed by 2 bases and J by 5 bases, leaving 9 bases between them. The V gene's germline CDR1 is MDHEN and CDR2 SYDVKM. CDR3 in DNA: TGTGCCAGCAGTTTACGGACACTATATGGCTACACCTTC. It is translated as CASSLRTLYGYTF.

This clone has a handful of counts. This chain links TRBV5-4 with TRBJ1-3, with D unresolved. The length of the CDR3 is 15 residues. V lost 4 bases and J 0 bases, leaving 11 bases between the germline ends. The V gene's germline CDR1 is SGHNT and CDR2 YYREEE (reference sequence). The CDR3 DNA follows: TGTGCCAGCAGCCCCCGAGGAGGCTCTGGAAACACCATATATTTT. Residues: CASSPRGGSGNTIYF.

CDR3 residues: CASSFRGNGYTF. In nucleotides, the CDR3 is TGTGCCAGCAGCTTCCGGGGGAATGGCTACACCTTC. The chain employs TRBV7-9 and TRBJ1-2; D may be TRBD1 (5 bases). Trimming took off 3 bases at V and 6 bases at J, with 8 bases between the two ends. Germline V lookup: CDR1 SEHNR, CDR2 FQNEAQ (reference sequence). The CDR3 covers 12 residues.

The chain combines TRBV6-4 with TRBJ1-6; no clear D gene. Trimming cost V 5 bases and J 0 bases, with 8 bases left between them. This CDR3 is built from 15 residues. Germline CDR1 and CDR2: MRHNA and SNTAGT. CDR3 in amino acids: CASSISHSYNSPLHF. CDR3 coding DNA: TGTGCCAGCAGTATCAGCCACTCCTATAATTCACCCCTCCACTTT.

This sequence joins TRBV19 and TRBJ2-2, with D perhaps assigned TRBD1 or TRBD2 (5 bases each). Deletions cut 3 bases from V and 0 bases from J, with 8 bases between. Germline values: CDR1 LNHDA, CDR2 SQIVND (reference sequence). The CDR3 is 15 residues long. CDR3 nucleotide sequence: TGTGCCAGTAGTATCCGGGACGCGAACACCGGGGAGCTGTTTTTT. It yields the protein CASSIRDANTGELFF.

This clone was detected ten times or more. The chain is built from TRBV6-1 and TRBJ2-3; 9 nucleotides agree with TRBD2. With V trimmed by 2 bases and J by 3 bases, 9 bases remained unmatched. Looked up from germline, CDR1 is MNHNS and CDR2 is SASEGT. The CDR3 totals 17 residues. For the CDR3, the DNA is TGTGCCAGCAGTGAAAGGGCGGGAGGGATACGGACAGATACGCAGTATTTT. Its translation: CASSERAGGIRTDTQYF.

A remark on this clone: Germline is not matched at one junction end, which may reflect a read error. The J gene is TRBJ2-3, the V gene TRBV13, with 10 positions matching TRBD2. The CDR3 loop spans 15 amino acids. Per the germline V gene, CDR1 is PRHDT and CDR2 is FYEKMQ (reference sequence). CDR3 sequence reads: CASKKRGGSTDTQYF. The CDR3 region has the DNA TGTGCTAGCAAAAAGCGGGGGGGTAGCACAGATACGCAGTATTTT.